These 27 T cell receptor beta chains came from one sample sequenced in a study of T cells in Graves' hyperthyroidism and ophthalmopathy (dated by TCRdb to between 2018 and 2021). Libraries came from multiplex PCR. Sequenced on an Illumina HiSeq 2000. TCR beta CDR3 regions were amplified from RNA transcripts. A first-round RT-PCR of the TCR CDR3 used the HTBI primer set with the Qiagen OneStep RT-PCR kit. Using fastp at Q25 and MiXCR, TCRdb reprocessed the public reads and kept productive beta chains. Each record represents a unique CDR3 protein, reported with the most common genes and DNA among its rows. Here the sample has around 540,000 distinct CDR3 sequences; roughly 16% occur a single time. Jointly, the top ten make up 25% to 30% of the sample. Sequencing used blood. The receptors originated from a woman in her twenties or thirties with Graves' ophthalmopathy.

The chain is built from TRBV15 and TRBJ2-1, with a weak D call TRBD2 (6 bases). Looked up from germline, CDR1 is LNHNV and CDR2 is YYDKDF (reference sequence). This CDR3 has 17 residues. Between the trimmed V and J ends, which lost 3 bases and 2 bases, there was a span of 17 bases. This chain's CDR3 is CATSSTTSPGAYNEQFF. CDR3 in DNA: TGTGCCACCAGCAGTACAACTAGTCCGGGGGCCTACAATGAGCAGTTCTTC.

In this sample, this clonotype turned up a few times. The CDR3 here is CASQPPGLQETQYF. The CDR3, as DNA: TGTGCCAGCCAGCCGCCGGGCCTCCAAGAGACCCAGTACTTC. The genes are TRBV3-1 and TRBJ2-5; D ambiguous. This CDR3 spans 14 amino acids. The V gene lost 8 bases and the J gene lost 1 base, with 14 bases spanning the gap. Per germline, CDR1 LGHDT and CDR2 YNNKEL (reference sequence).

This clonotype was seen at least ten times. The CDR3 loop is CASSLNPRGGIGETQYF. The CDR3, as DNA: TGTGCCAGCAGCTTAAACCCCAGGGGGGGTATCGGGGAGACCCAGTACTTC. V and J are TRBV7-2 and TRBJ2-5; possibly TRBD1 or TRBD2 for D (7 bases each). Germline-derived CDR1 and CDR2 are SGHTA and FQGNSA. CDR3 size: 17 residues. V was pared by 2 bases and J by 5 bases, with 21 bases between.

DNA for the CDR3: TGCGCCAGCAGCCAAGACCTAGCACCGACTAGCATTGGCACAGATACGCAGTATTTT. Its translation is CASSQDLAPTSIGTDTQYF. The chain carries TRBV4-3 and TRBJ2-3, with 7 bases fitting TRBD2. The V and J ends lost 0 bases and 1 base, in that order; junction bases with no gene match: 13. The CDR3 has 19 residues. Germline V gives CDR1 LGHNA, CDR2 YSLEER.

This clonotype was detected many times. This sequence joins TRBV3-1 and TRBJ2-1; D might be TRBD1 (5 bases). CDR1 is LGHDT and CDR2 is YNNKEL in the germline V gene (reference sequence). The CDR3 totals 14 residues. The germline V and J ends were trimmed by 4 bases and 8 bases, with 15 bases remaining between them. CDR3 amino acids: CASSRERGGDEQFF. CDR3 nucleotide sequence: TGTGCCAGCAGCCGAGAAAGGGGCGGCGATGAGCAGTTCTTC.

This clonotype was detected many times. V is TRBV28 and J is TRBJ2-1; 10 nucleotides agree with TRBD1. CDR1 is MDHEN, CDR2 SYDVKM, per germline. CDR3 length equals 16 residues. Germline trimming cut 3 bases from V and 5 bases from J; bases unmatched to any gene: 7. As DNA, the CDR3 is TGTGCCAGCAGTTTTCCCCGCGGGACAGGGGACAATGAGCAGTTCTTC. It encodes CASSFPRGTGDNEQFF.

This chain connects TRBV7-9 to TRBJ2-7; D gene unclear. CDR1 and CDR2 from the germline V gene are SEHNR and FQNEAQ (reference sequence). Trimming removed 3 bases at V and 7 bases at J, with 13 bases between. This CDR3 is built from 13 residues. The CDR3 DNA sequence: TGTGCCAGCAGCTTCTCCCGTGATGGAGAGCAGTACTTC. Translating gives CASSFSRDGEQYF.

On this clonotype itself: One end of the junction fails to match germline, which may point to a read error. CDR3 amino acids: CATGERGFYEQYF. For the CDR3, the DNA is TGTGCCACCGGTGAGCGGGGGTTCTACGAGCAGTACTTC. V and J are TRBV24-1 and TRBJ2-7; 8 nucleotides match TRBD2. This CDR3 comprises 13 residues. Germline V gene sequence: CDR1 KGHDR, CDR2 SFDVKD.

The V gene is TRBV4-2, the J gene TRBJ2-7, with no clear D. CDR3 size: 15 residues. Per germline, CDR1 LGHNA and CDR2 YNFKEQ. Trimming removed 2 bases from V and 5 bases from J, with 16 bases in between. Written as DNA, the CDR3 is TGTGCCAGCAGCCAACCCTCGAGGCAGGAGAACGAGCAGTACTTC. Translating gives CASSQPSRQENEQYF.

This chain's CDR3 is CASSPTRTGQETQYF. The CDR3 coding sequence is TGTGCCAGCAGTCCCACGCGGACAGGACAAGAGACCCAGTACTTC. The chain combines TRBV28 with TRBJ2-5, with 7 positions matching TRBD1. Looked up from germline, CDR1 is MDHEN and CDR2 is SYDVKM. Germline trimming cut 5 bases from V and 2 bases from J; bases unmatched to any gene: 8. The CDR3 is 15 residues long.

This clonotype showed up just a few times. The genes are TRBV28 and TRBJ1-2; no reliable D call. The CDR3 is 14 residues long. The V and J ends lost 7 bases and 9 bases respectively, with 21 bases between them. Germline V gene lookup returns CDR1 MDHEN and CDR2 SYDVKM. The CDR3 reads CASTRQTSDDSYTF. CDR3 coding DNA: TGTGCCAGCACCCGACAAACGTCGGACGATAGCTACACCTTC.

V is TRBV19 and J is TRBJ2-3; D is undetermined. V was trimmed by 9 bases and J by 3 bases, leaving 19 bases between them. The CDR3 has 15 residues. Per germline, CDR1 LNHDA and CDR2 SQIVND (reference sequence). CDR3: CASQFGSVRTDTQYF. DNA for the CDR3: TGTGCCAGCCAGTTCGGATCAGTCAGAACAGATACGCAGTATTTT.

The rearrangement joins TRBV3-1 to TRBJ2-7; tentatively, D is TRBD2 (6 bases). CDR3 length equals 11 residues. The V and J ends lost 6 bases and 7 bases respectively, with 10 bases between them. Germline loops: CDR1 LGHDT, CDR2 YNNKEL (reference sequence). CDR3 residues: CASSWAGEQYF. Here the CDR3 DNA reads TGTGCCAGCAGTTGGGCGGGGGAGCAGTACTTC.

V usage is TRBV4-2 and J usage is TRBJ2-5; D call uncertain. The germline gives CDR1 LGHNA, CDR2 YNFKEQ. The CDR3 consists of 13 residues. Between the trimmed V and J ends, which lost 4 bases and 3 bases, there was a span of 9 bases. CDR3 region: CASSPRAEETQYF. The CDR3 DNA is TGTGCCAGCAGCCCCCGGGCCGAAGAGACCCAGTACTTC.

The chain links TRBV5-1 to TRBJ2-2; 7 bases agree with TRBD1. After removal of 4 bases from V and 4 bases from J, the junction contained 4 bases not matched to a gene. This CDR3 comprises 14 residues. Looked up from germline, CDR1 is SGHRS and CDR2 is YFSETQ. The DNA of the CDR3 is TGCGCCAGCAGCAGGGACAGCAGCACCGGGGAGCTGTTTTTT. Encoded protein: CASSRDSSTGELFF. The full variable domain, rest sourced from reference TRBV5-1 and TRBJ2-2, is KAGVTQTPRYLIKTRGQQVTLSCSPISGHRSVSWYQQTPGQGLQFLFEYFSETQRNKGNFPGRFSGRQFSNSRSEMNVSTLELGDSALYLCASSRDSSTGELFFGEGSRLTVL.

This clonotype was counted between two and nine times. This chain links TRBV14 with TRBJ2-1, with 8 bases lining up with TRBD2. The CDR3 length is 15 residues. The germline V gene encodes CDR1 SGHDN and CDR2 FVKESK. V trimming: 3 bases; J trimming: 6 bases; junction bases outside the gene matches: 7. CDR3: CASSQGTRIANEQFF. CDR3 nucleotides: TGTGCCAGCAGCCAGGGGACTAGAATCGCCAATGAGCAGTTCTTC.

In this sample, this clonotype turned up a few times. Here the CDR3 reads CASSLEQISGTQYF. As DNA, the CDR3 is TGCGCCAGCAGCTTGGAACAGATTAGTGGGACCCAGTACTTC. V gene TRBV5-1 combines with J gene TRBJ2-5; D is uncertain. The V gene lost 0 bases and the J gene lost 7 bases, with 13 bases spanning the gap. The CDR3 extends over 14 amino acids. CDR1 SGHRS and CDR2 YFSETQ come from the germline V gene.

The gene calls are TRBV20-1 and TRBJ2-5; 15 bases line up with TRBD2. The CDR3 spans 20 residues. Germline lookup yields CDR1 DFQATT and CDR2 SNEGSKA (reference sequence). J was trimmed by 7 bases and V by 7 bases; bases with no gene match: 25. CDR3 residues: CSGRIKPGLAGGTKRWTQYF. CDR3 DNA sequence: TGCAGTGGACGAATAAAACCGGGACTAGCGGGAGGTACAAAGAGATGGACCCAGTACTTC.

This clonotype has a handful of counts. The gene calls are TRBV19 and TRBJ2-5, with D possibly being TRBD1 or TRBD2 (5 bases each). CDR1 and CDR2 (germline): LNHDA, SQIVND (reference sequence). V was pared by 7 bases and J by 5 bases, with 14 bases between. This CDR3 is 13 amino acids long. The CDR3: CASTREGSETQYF. Written as DNA, the CDR3 is TGTGCCAGTACCCGAGAGGGGTCCGAGACCCAGTACTTC.

The chain is built from TRBV20-1 and TRBJ2-5; D may be TRBD2 (6 bases). Germline CDR1 reads DFQATT; CDR2 reads SNEGSKA (reference sequence). With 7 bases removed from V and 3 bases from J, the gap between germline ends came to 30 bases. The CDR3 has 18 residues. The CDR3 DNA follows: TGCAGTGTTGAACCCCCCCCCCCTGTAGCCACGGGAGAAGAGACCCAGTACTTC. This gives the protein CSVEPPPPVATGEETQYF.

This clonotype has just a few counts. V is TRBV4-3 and J is TRBJ1-1; D is perhaps TRBD1 (5 bases). V lost 0 bases and J lost 0, with 8 bases in between. Per germline, CDR1 LGHNA and CDR2 YSLEER. This CDR3 region has 15 residues. The CDR3 DNA reads TGCGCCAGCAGCCAAGAGATGACAGTGAACACTGAAGCTTTCTTT. It yields the protein CASSQEMTVNTEAFF.

This clonotype showed up many times. The V call is TRBV12-3 or TRBV12-4, the J call TRBJ2-3; D possibly corresponds to TRBD2 (6 bases). This CDR3 contains 13 residues. The V gene lost 3 bases and the J gene lost 5 bases, with 9 bases spanning the gap. CDR3 bases: TGTGCCAGCAGTTTCGGGGGTTTAGATACGCAGTATTTT. Its translation: CASSFGGLDTQYF.

The table lists this clonotype with many counts. The rearrangement joins TRBV20-1 to TRBJ2-1; D is possibly TRBD2 (5 bases). The CDR3 covers 14 residues. The germline V gene encodes CDR1 DFQATT and CDR2 SNEGSKA (reference sequence). With 4 bases removed from V and 0 bases from J, the gap between germline ends came to 10 bases. CDR3 protein: CSATGLGSYNEQFF. Written as DNA, the CDR3 is TGCAGTGCTACCGGACTTGGCTCCTACAATGAGCAGTTCTTC.

This clonotype was counted at least ten times. The CDR3 reads CASSLDRIYEQYF. The CDR3 DNA follows: TGCGCCAGCAGCCTCGACAGAATCTACGAGCAGTACTTC. The genes are TRBV4-3 and TRBJ2-7, with D perhaps matching TRBD1 (5 bases). The CDR3 has 13 amino acids. V was clipped by 4 bases and J by 3 bases, with 10 bases between them. CDR1 and CDR2 from the germline V gene are LGHNA and YSLEER.

This clonotype was seen a few times. The chain combines TRBV7-9 with TRBJ2-2; the match to TRBD1 covers 7 bases. CDR1 is SEHNR, CDR2 FQNEAQ, per germline (reference sequence). V was clipped by 5 bases and J by 6 bases; unmatched bases: 9. The CDR3 length is 15 residues. The CDR3 loop is CASSPPDRASGELFF. CDR3 coding DNA: TGTGCCAGCAGCCCCCCTGACAGGGCGTCCGGGGAGCTGTTTTTT.

This clonotype has a count of ten or more. The chain carries TRBV28 and TRBJ1-1; D gene uncertain. CDR1 and CDR2 (germline): MDHEN, SYDVKM. The CDR3 consists of 15 residues. The V gene lost 3 bases and the J gene lost 3 bases, with 14 bases spanning the gap. DNA of the CDR3: TGTGCCAGCAGTTTGACTTTTGGGTCGTACACTGAAGCTTTCTTT. Protein sequence: CASSLTFGSYTEAFF. Full variable domain (rest looked up from reference TRBV28 and TRBJ1-1): DVKVTQSSRYLVKRTGEKVFLECVQDMDHENMFWYRQDPGLGLRLIYFSYDVKMKEKGDIPEGYSVSREKKERFSLILESASTNQTSMYLCASSLTFGSYTEAFFGQGTRLTVV.

This clonotype showed up many times. The chain couples TRBV20-1 to TRBJ2-5; 9 bases are shared with TRBD2. Germline V gives CDR1 DFQATT, CDR2 SNEGSKA (reference sequence). CDR3 length: 14 amino acids. V was clipped by 5 bases and J by 5 bases; unmatched bases: 9. The CDR3 DNA sequence: TGCAGTGCTCGAGCGGGAGGCCCTTGGGAGACCCAGTACTTC. Protein sequence: CSARAGGPWETQYF.